The rows below give T cell receptor beta chains drawn from one sample of a study of CD8+CD57+ T cells in acquired aplastic anemia. A single record per CDR3 protein comes from TCRdb applying MiXCR to the reads. The table lists 260,000 or so distinct CDR3 sequences, 82% of them singletons, with roughly two fifths in the top ten. Specimen: sorted CD4+, CD8+, or CD8+CD57+ T cells (not recorded which) from PBMCs. The receptors shown here come from a human donor with aplastic anemia. The CDR3 runs from the conserved cysteine through the conserved F or W. A D gene is named only where the DNA matches it firmly. The listing skips clone size in some rows; elsewhere it reads once, few, many or a size class.

d_call clone_size j_call v_call cdr3_aa cdr3_nt
TRBD1 - TRBJ1-2 TRBV2 CASSRQGAGYTF TGTGCCAGCAGTAGACAGGGGGCAGGCTACACCTTC
TRBD2 few TRBJ2-3 TRBV9 CASSGLAGRTDTQYF TGTGCCAGCAGCGGATTAGCGGGGCGCACAGATACGCAGTATTTT
- - TRBJ2-3 TRBV7-8 CASSLAGGPNQQF TGTGCCAGCAGCTTAGCGGGAGGTCCCAATCAGCAGTTT
- once TRBJ1-2 TRBV7-2 CASSLGTGVTDYQYTF TGTGCCAGCAGCTTAGGTACGGGCGTCACAGATTATCAGTACACCTTC
TRBD1 - TRBJ2-1 TRBV19 CASSTGQGFDEQFF TGTGCCAGTAGCACGGGACAGGGGTTCGACGAGCAGTTCTTC
TRBD1 - TRBJ2-1 TRBV7-6 CASSLGQGAVERFF TGTGCCAGCAGCCTTGGACAGGGGGCGGTTGAGCGGTTCTTC
TRBD1 - TRBJ1-4 TRBV9 CASSIRDSFNNELFF TGTGCCAGCAGCATCCGGGACAGTTTCAACAATGAACTGTTTTTT
- - TRBJ2-7 TRBV7-2 CASSELGPVLYDEYF TGTGCCAGCAGTGAGCTAGGCCCGGTGCTCTACGACGAGTACTTC
- - TRBJ2-3 TRBV20-1 CSATRARGDTQYF TGCAGTGCCACTCGGGCCCGGGGGGATACGCAGTATTTT
TRBD2 - TRBJ2-3 TRBV12-5 CASGKAGGPDTQYF TGTGCTAGTGGCAAAGCGGGAGGTCCCGATACGCAGTATTTT
- - TRBJ2-7 TRBV7-9 CASSFTRDSYEQYF TGTGCCAGCAGCTTCACAAGGGACTCCTACGAGCAGTACTTC
- medium-sized TRBJ2-7 TRBV7-3 CASSLDRAYEQYF TGTGCCAGCAGCTTAGACCGAGCCTACGAGCAGTACTTC
- - TRBJ1-5 TRBV10-3 CAISQGHLKNQTQHF TGTGCCATCAGCCAGGGGCACCTTAAAAATCAGACCCAGCATTTT
TRBD1 few TRBJ2-7 TRBV19 CASTPGTGYEQYF TGTGCCAGTACCCCCGGGACAGGCTACGAGCAGTACTTC
- - TRBJ2-3 TRBV7-9 CASSLARGLATQYF TGTGCCAGCAGCTTGGCCAGGGGTCTCGCTACGCAGTATTTT
TRBD2 - TRBJ2-3 TRBV7-9 CGSSLAGGYGAQYF TGTGGCAGCAGCTTAGCGGGTGGTTACGGGGCGCAGTATTTT